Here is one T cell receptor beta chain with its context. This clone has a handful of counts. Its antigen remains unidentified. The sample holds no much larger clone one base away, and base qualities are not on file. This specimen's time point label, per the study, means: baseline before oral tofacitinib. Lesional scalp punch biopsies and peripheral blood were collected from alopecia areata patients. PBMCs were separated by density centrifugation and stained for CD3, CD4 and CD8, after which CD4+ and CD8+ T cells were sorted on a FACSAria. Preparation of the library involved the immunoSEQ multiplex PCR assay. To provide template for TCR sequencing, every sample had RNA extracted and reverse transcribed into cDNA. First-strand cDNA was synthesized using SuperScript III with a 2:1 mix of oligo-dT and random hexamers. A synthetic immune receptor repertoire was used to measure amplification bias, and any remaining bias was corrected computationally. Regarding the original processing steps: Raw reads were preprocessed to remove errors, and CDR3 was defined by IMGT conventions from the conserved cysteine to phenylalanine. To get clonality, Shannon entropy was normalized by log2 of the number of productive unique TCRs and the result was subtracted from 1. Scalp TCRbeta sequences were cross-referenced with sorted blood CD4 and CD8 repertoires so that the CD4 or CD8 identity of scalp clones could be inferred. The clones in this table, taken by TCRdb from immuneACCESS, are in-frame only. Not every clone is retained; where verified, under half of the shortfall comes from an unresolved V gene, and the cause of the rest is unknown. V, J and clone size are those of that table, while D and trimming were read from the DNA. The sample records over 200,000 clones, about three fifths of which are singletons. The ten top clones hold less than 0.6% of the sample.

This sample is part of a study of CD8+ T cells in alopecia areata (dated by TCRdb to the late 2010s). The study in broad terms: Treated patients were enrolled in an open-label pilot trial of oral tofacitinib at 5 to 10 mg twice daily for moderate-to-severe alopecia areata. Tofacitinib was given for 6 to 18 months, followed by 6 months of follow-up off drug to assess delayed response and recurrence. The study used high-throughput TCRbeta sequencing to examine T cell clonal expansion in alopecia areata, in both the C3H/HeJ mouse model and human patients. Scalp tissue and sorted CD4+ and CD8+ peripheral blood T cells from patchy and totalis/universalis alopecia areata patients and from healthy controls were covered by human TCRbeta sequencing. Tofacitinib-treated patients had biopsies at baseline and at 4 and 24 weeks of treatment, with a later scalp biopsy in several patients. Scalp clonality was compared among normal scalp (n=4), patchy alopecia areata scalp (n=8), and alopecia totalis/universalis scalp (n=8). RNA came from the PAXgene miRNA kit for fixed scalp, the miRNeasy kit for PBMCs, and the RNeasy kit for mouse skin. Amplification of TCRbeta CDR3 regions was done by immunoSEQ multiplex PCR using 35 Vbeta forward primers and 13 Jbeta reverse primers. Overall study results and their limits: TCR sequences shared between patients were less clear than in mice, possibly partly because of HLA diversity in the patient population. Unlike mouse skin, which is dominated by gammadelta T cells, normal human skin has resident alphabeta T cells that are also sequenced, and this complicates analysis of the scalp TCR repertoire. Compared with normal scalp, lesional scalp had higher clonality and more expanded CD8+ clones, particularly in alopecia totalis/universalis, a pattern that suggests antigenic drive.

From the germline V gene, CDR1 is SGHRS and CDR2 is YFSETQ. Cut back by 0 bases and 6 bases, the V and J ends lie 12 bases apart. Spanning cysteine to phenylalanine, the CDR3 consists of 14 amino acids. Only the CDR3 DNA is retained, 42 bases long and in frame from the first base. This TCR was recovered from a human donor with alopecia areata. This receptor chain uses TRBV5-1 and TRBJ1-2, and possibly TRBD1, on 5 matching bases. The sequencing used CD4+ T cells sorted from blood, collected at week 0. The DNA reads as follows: TGCGCCAGCAGCTTGGAGGGGCCGAGGAATGGCTACACCTTC. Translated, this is CASSLEGPRNGYTF.